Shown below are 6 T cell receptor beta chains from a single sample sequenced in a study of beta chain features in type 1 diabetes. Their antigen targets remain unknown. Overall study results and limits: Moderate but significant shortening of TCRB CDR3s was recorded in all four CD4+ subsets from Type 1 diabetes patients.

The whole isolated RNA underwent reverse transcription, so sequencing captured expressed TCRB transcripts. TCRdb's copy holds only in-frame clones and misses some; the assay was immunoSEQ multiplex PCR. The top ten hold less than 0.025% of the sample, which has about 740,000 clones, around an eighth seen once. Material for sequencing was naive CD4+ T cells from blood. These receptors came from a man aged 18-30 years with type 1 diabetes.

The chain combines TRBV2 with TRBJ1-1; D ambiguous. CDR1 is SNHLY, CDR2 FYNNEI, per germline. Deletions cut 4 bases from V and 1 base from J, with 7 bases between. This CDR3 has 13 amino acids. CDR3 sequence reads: CASSARWNTEAFF. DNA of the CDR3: TGTGCCAGCAGTGCTCGCTGGAACACTGAAGCTTTCTTT.

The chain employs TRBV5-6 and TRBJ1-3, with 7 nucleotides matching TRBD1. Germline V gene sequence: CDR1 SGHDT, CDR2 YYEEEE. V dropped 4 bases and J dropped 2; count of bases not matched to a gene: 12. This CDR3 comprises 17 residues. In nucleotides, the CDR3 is TGTGCCAGCAGCGAGGGACAGCTTCCCTTGCCTGGAAACACCATATATTTT. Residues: CASSEGQLPLPGNTIYF.

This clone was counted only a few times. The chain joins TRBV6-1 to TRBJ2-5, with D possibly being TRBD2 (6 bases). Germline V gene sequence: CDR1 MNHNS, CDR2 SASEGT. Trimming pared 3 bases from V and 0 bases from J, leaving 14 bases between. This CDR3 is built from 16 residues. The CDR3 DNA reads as TGTGCCAGCAGTGATTCGCGGGGAGTTTACCAAGAGACCCAGTACTTC. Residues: CASSDSRGVYQETQYF.

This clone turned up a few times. The CDR3 nucleotides are TGTGCCTGGAGTGAATTGGGGACGGGCTCCTACAATGAGCAGTTCTTC. Its protein product is CAWSELGTGSYNEQFF. The rearrangement uses TRBV30 and TRBJ2-1; either TRBD1 or TRBD2 may supply D (5 bases each). With 1 base removed from V and 0 bases from J, the gap between germline ends came to 13 bases. This CDR3 has 16 amino acids. From germline, CDR1 is GTSNPN and CDR2 SVGIG (reference sequence).

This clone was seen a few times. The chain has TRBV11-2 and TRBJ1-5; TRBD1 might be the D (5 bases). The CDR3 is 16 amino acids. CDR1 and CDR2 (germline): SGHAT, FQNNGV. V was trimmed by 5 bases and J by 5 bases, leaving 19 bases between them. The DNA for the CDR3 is TGTGCCAGCAGCCCGGGTACGGGGCAGGGCGATCAGCCCCAGCATTTT. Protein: CASSPGTGQGDQPQHF.

The CDR3 sequence is CASSPGADLKFF. In nucleotides, the CDR3 is TGTGCCAGCAGCCCCGGCGCTGACCTCAAGTTCTTC. The chain employs TRBV7-9 and TRBJ2-1, with D uncertain. V was trimmed by 5 bases and J by 14 bases, leaving 16 bases between them. The CDR3 length is 12 residues. Germline assignment: CDR1 SEHNR and CDR2 FQNEAQ (reference sequence).